A selection of T cell receptor beta chains follows, all from one sample in a study of control samples from healthy donors and cancer patients. Some clones are missing from TCRdb's copy, which holds only in-frame ones; the method was immunoSEQ multiplex PCR. The sample lists 100,000 to 150,000 clones, about 88% occurring once. Material: blood. The receptors were sampled from a man aged 45-65 years in good health. Each CDR3 is given with its conserved first and last residue.

j_gene,v_gene,len,CDR3aa
TRBJ2-5,TRBV7-9,14,CASSLRTEQETQYF
TRBJ1-2,TRBV5-1,16,CASSFVTGQGARGYTF
TRBJ1-1,TRBV4-1,15,CASSHRQGMNTEAFF
TRBJ1-1,TRBV7-9,15,CASSLERTGGTEAFF
TRBJ2-7,TRBV2,14,CASSVGTDYYEQYF
TRBJ2-2,TRBV7-9,12,CASNRKAGELFF
TRBJ2-5,TRBV2,14,CASSTQGAGETQYF
TRBJ2-7,TRBV5-4,14,CASSFSGTGAEQYF
TRBJ2-5,TRBV5-6,15,CASRVLAGVRETQYF
TRBJ2-3,TRBV3-1/TRBV3-2,16,CASSQEDGGVTDTQYF
TRBJ1-2,TRBV6-1,14,CASSEDDSFYGYTF
TRBJ2-1,TRBV19,13,CASSTRSAYEQFF
TRBJ2-3,TRBV6-2/TRBV6-3,16,CASSPSRDWHLDTQYF
TRBJ1-2,TRBV30,15,CAEGGRIRSNYGYTF
TRBJ1-6,TRBV15,16,CATSRDLQGLDSPLHF
TRBJ1-2,TRBV21-1,17,CASSKAPGVLSHYGYTF
TRBJ2-3,TRBV3-1/TRBV3-2,14,CASSQGAGTDTQYF
TRBJ2-3,TRBV4-1,15,CASSLRDRNTDTQYF
TRBJ2-1,TRBV18,15,CASSPVLASYNEQFF
TRBJ2-1,TRBV27,16,CASSLWGERAHNEQFF
TRBJ2-7,TRBV4-2,16,CASSRGGAGGSYEQYF
TRBJ1-1,TRBV7-6,16,CASSLAPPGNLAEAFF
TRBJ1-1,TRBV12-3/TRBV12-4,12,CASSRTVTEAFF
TRBJ1-1,TRBV7-9,17,CASSTPFGQALNTEAFF